The clone carrying this T cell receptor (beta chain) has just a few counts. The data derive from a study of T-cell memory formation after mild COVID-19. The CDR3 extends over 16 amino acids. Germline CDR1 reads SGHVS; CDR2 reads FNYEAQ. V was clipped by 5 bases and J by 3 bases; unmatched bases: 10. A single record per CDR3 protein comes from TCRdb applying MiXCR to the 5' RACE reads. The table includes tens of thousands of distinct CDR3 sequences, more than 13% detected once. The source is a man younger than 35 who had mild COVID-19 (a few samples of this study predate the infection). Cell type and time point are not known. V usage is TRBV7-6 and J usage is TRBJ2-1, with 7 bases that match TRBD1. Sequencing input: PBMCs or a T cell subset sorted from them (not recorded which). In DNA, the CDR3 is TGTGCCAGCAGCACCCAGACAGGGTCGTACTACAATGAGCAGTTCTTC. This gives the protein CASSTQTGSYYNEQFF.